This is a list of T cell receptor beta chains from one sample in a study of HIV-infected patients and healthy controls. TCRdb fed the 5' RACE reads into MiXCR, producing one record per CDR3 protein. The data contain roughly 9,400 distinct CDR3 sequences, over 7.5% of them singletons. This material consisted of blood, taken during antiretroviral therapy. These receptors were obtained from an adult with HIV infection. Each CDR3 is given with its conserved first and last residue. The D gene is left open where the match is weak. A row's size may be missing; if present it is once, few, many or a size class.

clone size	J gene	V gene	D gene	CDR3 DNA	CDR3 protein
NA	TRBJ2-3	TRBV6-5	TRBD2	TGTGCCAGCAGCTACAGCGGGGTGGGAGATACGCAGTATTTT	CASSYSGVGDTQYF
many	TRBJ2-2	TRBV30	TRBD2	TGTGCCTGGAGACCGGGACTAGCGGGAGAAGTCGGGGAGCTGTTTTTT	CAWRPGLAGEVGELFF
few	TRBJ1-6	TRBV9	NA	TGTGCCAGCAGCGCGGGAGGAGTAAATTCACCCCTCCACTTT	CASSAGGVNSPLHF
medium-sized	TRBJ2-5	TRBV28	NA	TGTGCCAGCAGTCCGGACAGACAAGAGACCCAGTACTTC	CASSPDRQETQYF
many	TRBJ2-1	TRBV6-2/TRBV6-3	NA	TGTGCCAGCACCTACAGCGGTAATGAGCAGTTCTTC	CASTYSGNEQFF
medium-sized	TRBJ2-1	TRBV9	TRBD2	TGTGCCAGCAGCTTGGGACTAGCGGGTCTCAATGAGCAGTTCTTC	CASSLGLAGLNEQFF
medium-sized	TRBJ2-1	TRBV6-6	NA	TGTGCCAGCACTCCTCGGCGGGGACAGAATTACAATGAGCAGTTCTTC	CASTPRRGQNYNEQFF
few	TRBJ2-7	TRBV4-1	NA	TGCGCCAGCAGCCAAGGGGTGCTAGGGGCGAACGAGCAGTACTTC	CASSQGVLGANEQYF
medium-sized	TRBJ2-2	TRBV12-3/TRBV12-4	NA	TGTGCCAGCAGGAGTCTCGGGGAGCTGTTTTTT	CASRSLGELFF
many	TRBJ2-5	TRBV20-1	NA	TGTTCCACCGAGGGTATTCAAGAGACCCAGTACTTC	CSTEGIQETQYF
many	TRBJ1-1	TRBV3-1	NA	TGTGCCAGCAGCCAAAAGGGGGGTACTGAAGCTTTCTTT	CASSQKGGTEAFF
medium-sized	TRBJ1-1	TRBV5-1	NA	TGCGCCAGCAGCTTGGGAAGTCGGGGAAGCGGCACTGAAGCTTTCTTT	CASSLGSRGSGTEAFF
many	TRBJ1-5	TRBV12-3/TRBV12-4	NA	TGTGCCAGCAGTTTAGCGATTGGCGGGAGGGCGAATCAGCCCCAGCATTTT	CASSLAIGGRANQPQHF
medium-sized	TRBJ1-1	TRBV5-5	NA	TGTGCCAGCAGCCTATGGGAGGTAACTTTGAACACTGAAGCTTTCTTT	CASSLWEVTLNTEAFF
many	TRBJ1-4	TRBV11-3	NA	TGTGCCAGCAGCTTAGTCGCTATCGGGGTATCGGCTAATGAAAAACTGTTTTTT	CASSLVAIGVSANEKLFF